This T cell receptor (beta chain) came from a study of regulatory T cells in long-lasting Graves disease. CDR1 is DFQATT, CDR2 SNEGSKA, per germline (reference sequence). CDR3 length: 16 residues. J gave up 0 bases and V 3 bases, and 9 bases lay outside the gene matches. Ten or more counts support this clonotype. Time point: newly diagnosed GD, antithyroid drugs for less than 3 months. Following extraction of RNA from PBMCs, that RNA was used to make the TCR library. Arm-PCR of CDR3 regions and iRepertoire HTBI primers were used to build TCR beta libraries. TCRdb re-called the multiplex PCR reads with MiXCR, one entry per CDR3 protein. The sample carries about 470,000 distinct CDR3 sequences, around 15% recorded once. The same sample was also studied in work on T cells in Graves' hyperthyroidism and ophthalmopathy. That work adds: Expanded thyroid clonotypes (above 0.001) were mostly also found in blood. Classification by a 13 V-J model distinguished ophthalmopathy from stable hyperthyroidism.

The clonotype originates from a man aged 40-49 years with Graves disease. This chain uses TRBV20-1 with TRBJ2-7; 9 bases align to TRBD2. The sequences come from peripheral blood mononuclear cells (PBMCs), collected at new diagnosis, from a patient treated with antithyroid drugs. CDR3 coding DNA: TGCAGTGCTAGTGGCTCTCTAGCGGGGAGCTCCTACGAGCAGTACTTC. Its protein is CSASGSLAGSSYEQYF.